This T cell receptor (beta chain) was retrieved from a study of T-cell memory formation after mild COVID-19. Each CDR3 protein is one row after TCRdb ran MiXCR on the 5' RACE reads. Of around 340,000 distinct CDR3 sequences listed, approximately 15% are singletons. Germline values: CDR1 MNHEY, CDR2 SMNVEV (reference sequence). This CDR3 is 17 amino acids long. V trimming: 6 bases; J trimming: 5 bases; junction bases outside the gene matches: 11. This clonotype was counted a few times. Sequenced input: PBMCs or a T cell subset sorted from them (not recorded which). This sequence was found in a man between 18 and 35 years old who had mild COVID-19 (a few samples of this study predate the infection). Cell type and time point are not known. The V call is TRBV27, the J call TRBJ2-1; 12 bases align to TRBD2. DNA of the CDR3: TGTGCCAGCAGCCTGAATCTAGCGGGGGGGCTCAACAATGAGCAGTTCTTC. Its translation is CASSLNLAGGLNNEQFF.